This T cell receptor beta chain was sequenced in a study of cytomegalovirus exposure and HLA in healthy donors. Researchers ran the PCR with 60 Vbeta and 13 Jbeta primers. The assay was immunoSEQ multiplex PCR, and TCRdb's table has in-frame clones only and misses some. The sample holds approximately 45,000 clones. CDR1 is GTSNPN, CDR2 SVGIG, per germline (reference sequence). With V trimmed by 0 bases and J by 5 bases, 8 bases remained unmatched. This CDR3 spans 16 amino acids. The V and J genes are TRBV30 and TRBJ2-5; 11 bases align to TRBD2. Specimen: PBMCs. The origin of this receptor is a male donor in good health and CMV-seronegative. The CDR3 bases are TGTGCCTGGAGTGTCCCTTGGACTAGCGGGTCTGAGACCCAGTACTTC. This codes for CAWSVPWTSGSETQYF.